The subject of this entry is one T cell receptor beta chain. The data stem from a study of cytomegalovirus exposure and HLA in healthy donors. Trimming cost V 2 bases and J 6 bases, with 5 bases left between them. The CDR3 is 11 amino acids. The V gene's germline CDR1 is SQVTM and CDR2 ANQGSEA. PCR primers comprised 60 Vbeta and 13 Jbeta primers. The protocol was immunoSEQ multiplex PCR, while the TCRdb copy is restricted to in-frame clones and leaves out a portion. The table gives 200,000 or so clones; the top ten clones make up 0.65% to 0.75% of it. The genes are TRBV29-1 and TRBJ2-1, with D uncertain. Material: PBMCs. This TCR was recovered from a boy younger than 18 in good health and CMV-seronegative. The CDR3 here is CSVELANEQFF. DNA of the CDR3: TGCAGCGTTGAATTGGCCAATGAGCAGTTCTTC.